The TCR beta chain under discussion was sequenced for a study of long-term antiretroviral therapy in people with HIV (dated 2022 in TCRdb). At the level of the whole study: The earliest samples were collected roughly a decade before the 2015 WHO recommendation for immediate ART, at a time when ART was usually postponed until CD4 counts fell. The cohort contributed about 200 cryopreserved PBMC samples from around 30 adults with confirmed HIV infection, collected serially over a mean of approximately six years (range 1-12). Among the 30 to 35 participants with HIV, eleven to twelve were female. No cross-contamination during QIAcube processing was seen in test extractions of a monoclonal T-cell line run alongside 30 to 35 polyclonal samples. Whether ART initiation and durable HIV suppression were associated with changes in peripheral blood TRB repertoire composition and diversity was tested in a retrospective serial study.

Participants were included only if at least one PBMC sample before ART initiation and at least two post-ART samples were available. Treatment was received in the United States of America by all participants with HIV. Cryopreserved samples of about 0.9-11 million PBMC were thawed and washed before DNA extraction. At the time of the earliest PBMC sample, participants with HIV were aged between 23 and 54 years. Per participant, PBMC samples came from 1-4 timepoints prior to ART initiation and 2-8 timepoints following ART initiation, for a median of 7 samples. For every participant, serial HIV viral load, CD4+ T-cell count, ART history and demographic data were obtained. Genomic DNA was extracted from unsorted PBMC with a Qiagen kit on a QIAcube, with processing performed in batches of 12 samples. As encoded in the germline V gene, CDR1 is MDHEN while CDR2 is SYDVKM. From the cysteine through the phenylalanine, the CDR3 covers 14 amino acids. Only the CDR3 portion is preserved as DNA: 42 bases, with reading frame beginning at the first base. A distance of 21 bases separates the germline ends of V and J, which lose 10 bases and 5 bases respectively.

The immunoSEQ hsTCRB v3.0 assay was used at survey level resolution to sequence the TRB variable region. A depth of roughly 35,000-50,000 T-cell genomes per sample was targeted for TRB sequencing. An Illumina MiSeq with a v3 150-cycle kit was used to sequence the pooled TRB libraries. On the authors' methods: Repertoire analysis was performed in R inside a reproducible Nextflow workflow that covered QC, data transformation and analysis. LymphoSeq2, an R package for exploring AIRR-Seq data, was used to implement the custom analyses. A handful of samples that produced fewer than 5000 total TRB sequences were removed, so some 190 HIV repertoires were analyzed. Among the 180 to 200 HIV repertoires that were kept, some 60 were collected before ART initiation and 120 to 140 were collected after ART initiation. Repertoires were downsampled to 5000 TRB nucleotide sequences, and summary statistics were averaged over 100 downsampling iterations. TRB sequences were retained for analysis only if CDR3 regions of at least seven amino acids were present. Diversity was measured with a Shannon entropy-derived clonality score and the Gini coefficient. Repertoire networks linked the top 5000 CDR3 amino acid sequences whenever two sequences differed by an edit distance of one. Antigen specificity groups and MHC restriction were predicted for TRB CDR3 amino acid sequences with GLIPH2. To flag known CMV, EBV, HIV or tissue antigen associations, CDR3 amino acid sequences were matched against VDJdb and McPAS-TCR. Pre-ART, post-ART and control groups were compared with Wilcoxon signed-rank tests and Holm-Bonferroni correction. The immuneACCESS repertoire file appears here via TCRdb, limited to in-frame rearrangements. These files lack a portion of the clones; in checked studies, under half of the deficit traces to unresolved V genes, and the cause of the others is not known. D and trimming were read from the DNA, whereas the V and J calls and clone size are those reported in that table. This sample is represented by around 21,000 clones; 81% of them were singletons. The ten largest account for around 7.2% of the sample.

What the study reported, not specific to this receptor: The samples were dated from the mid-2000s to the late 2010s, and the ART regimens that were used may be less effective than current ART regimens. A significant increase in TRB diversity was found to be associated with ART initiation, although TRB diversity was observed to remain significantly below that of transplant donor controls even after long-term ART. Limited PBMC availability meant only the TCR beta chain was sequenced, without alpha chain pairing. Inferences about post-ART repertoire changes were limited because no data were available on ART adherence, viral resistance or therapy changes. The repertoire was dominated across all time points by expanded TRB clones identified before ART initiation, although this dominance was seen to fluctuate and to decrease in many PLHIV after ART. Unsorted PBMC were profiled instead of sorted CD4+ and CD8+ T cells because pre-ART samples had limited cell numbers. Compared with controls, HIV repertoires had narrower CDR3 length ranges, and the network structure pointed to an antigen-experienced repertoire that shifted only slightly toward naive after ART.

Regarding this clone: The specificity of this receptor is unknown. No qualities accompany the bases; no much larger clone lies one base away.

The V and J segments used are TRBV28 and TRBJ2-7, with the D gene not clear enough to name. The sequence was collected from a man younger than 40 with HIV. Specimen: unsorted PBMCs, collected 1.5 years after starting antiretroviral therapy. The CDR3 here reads CATDPAVIADEQYF. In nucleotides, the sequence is TGTGCCACCGATCCCGCAGTTATAGCTGACGAGCAGTACTTC.